One and the same sample provided the 26 T cell receptor beta chains below, sequenced in a study of blood T cell repertoires in COVID-19. Assay used: immunoSEQ multiplex PCR; TCRdb lists only in-frame clones, some missing. The profile shows 310,000 or so clones, around 86% of them singletons. Input material: PBMCs or T cells enriched from blood (not recorded which). Receptors were obtained from a woman aged 18-30 years who had recovered from COVID-19.

This clone has just one count. The chain couples TRBV5-5 to TRBJ1-2, with 8 bases matching TRBD1. Germline V gene sequence: CDR1 SGHKS, CDR2 YYEKEE (reference sequence). The junction had 4 bases not matched to a gene; V was cut back by 4 bases and J by 8 bases. CDR3 length: 12 residues. The CDR3 here is CASSKDRDGYTF. For the CDR3, the DNA is TGTGCCAGCAGCAAGGACAGGGACGGCTACACCTTC.

This rearrangement joins TRBV3-1 (or the pseudogene TRBV3-2) to TRBJ2-1; 13 nucleotides line up with TRBD2. The germline V gene encodes CDR1 LGHDT and CDR2 YNNKEL (reference sequence). V lost 4 bases to trimming and J lost 8 bases; unmatched junction nucleotides: 5. CDR3 size: 15 residues. The CDR3 region is CASSPLAGGPDEQFF. CDR3 in DNA: TGTGCCAGCAGCCCACTAGCGGGAGGGCCGGATGAGCAGTTCTTC.

This sequence joins TRBV6-1 and TRBJ1-5; D is possibly TRBD1 (6 bases). Trimming shortened V by 3 bases and J by 5 bases, and 8 bases separated the two germline ends. Per the germline V gene, CDR1 is MNHNS and CDR2 is SASEGT. There are 13 residues in the CDR3. The CDR3 region has the DNA TGTGCCAGCAGTGAGGGGGCATATCAGCCCCAGCATTTT. Translated, it gives CASSEGAYQPQHF.

The chain is built from TRBV11-1 and TRBJ1-4, with D hard to call. There are 15 residues in the CDR3. V lost 3 bases and J 5 bases, leaving 13 bases between the germline ends. The germline V gene has CDR1 SGHAT and CDR2 FQDESV (reference sequence). CDR3 bases: TGTGCCAGCAGCTTCAGACGAGAACAGAATGAAAAACTGTTTTTT. Its protein product is CASSFRREQNEKLFF.

The rearrangement joins TRBV5-6 to TRBJ1-4; maybe TRBD1 (5 bases). Trimming removed 1 base from V and 4 bases from J, with 11 bases in between. Germline V gives CDR1 SGHDT, CDR2 YYEEEE. This CDR3 is built from 15 residues. The CDR3 is CASSLSAGLNEKLFF. The CDR3 region has the DNA TGTGCCAGCAGCTTGTCGGCAGGGCTTAATGAAAAACTGTTTTTT. Looking up the rest from reference TRBV5-6 and TRBJ1-4 gives the full variable domain: DAGVTQSPTHLIKTRGQQVTLRCSPKSGHDTVSWYQQALGQGPQFIFQYYEEEERQRGNFPDRFSGHQFPNYSSELNVNALLLGDSALYLCASSLSAGLNEKLFFGSGTQLSVL.

The chain carries TRBV28 and TRBJ1-1; D is unclear. Between the trimmed V and J ends, which lost 8 bases and 4 bases, there was a span of 14 bases. The CDR3 loop spans 13 amino acids. Germline V lookup: CDR1 MDHEN, CDR2 SYDVKM. CDR3 sequence (DNA): TGTGCCAGCGGATTCGATCGGGGCACTGAAGCTTTCTTT. It is translated as CASGFDRGTEAFF.

The DNA for the CDR3 is TGTGCCTGGAGAGGTCTAACGGTAGCCAACGAGCAGTACTTC. Amino acid sequence: CAWRGLTVANEQYF. The chain couples TRBV30 to TRBJ2-7, with no clear D. Germline V gene data show CDR1 as GTSNPN and CDR2 as SVGIG (reference sequence). V was pared by 3 bases and J by 5 bases, with 17 bases between. This CDR3 spans 14 amino acids. Supplemented by reference TRBV30 and TRBJ2-7, the full variable domain reads SQTIHQWPATLVQPVGSPLSLECTVEGTSNPNLYWYRQAAGRGLQLLFYSVGIGQISSEVPQNLSASRPQDRQFILSSKKLLLSDSGFYLCAWRGLTVANEQYFGPGTRLTVT.

The V call is TRBV5-1, the J call TRBJ1-3, with 7 bases identical to TRBD1. Trimming took 3 bases from V and 0 from J; bases not matched to a gene: 6. The CDR3 is made up of 16 amino acids. Looked up from germline, CDR1 is SGHRS and CDR2 is YFSETQ. CDR3 protein: CASSSGTASSGNTIYF. The CDR3 DNA reads as TGCGCCAGCAGCTCCGGGACAGCAAGCTCTGGAAACACCATATATTTT.

This chain joins TRBV13 and TRBJ2-7; 10 bases agree with TRBD2. CDR1 is PRHDT and CDR2 is FYEKMQ in the germline V gene (reference sequence). CDR3 size: 16 residues. The junction had 11 bases not matched to a gene; V was cut back by 3 bases and J by 6 bases. The CDR3 bases are TGTGCCAGCAGCTTCTACCCCGGGACTAGCGAACCCGAGCAGTACTTC. Translated: CASSFYPGTSEPEQYF.

This chain links TRBV27 with TRBJ2-2; a possible D gene is TRBD2 (6 bases). The V end was cut by 8 bases, the J end by 2 bases, with 12 bases between. Looked up from germline, CDR1 is MNHEY and CDR2 is SMNVEV (reference sequence). The CDR3 extends over 14 amino acids. The CDR3 bases are TGTGCCAGCCGGGGGACGGCTAACACCGGGGAGCTGTTTTTT. Translation gives CASRGTANTGELFF.

V gene TRBV6-1 combines with J gene TRBJ2-5; TRBD2 is a possible D gene (5 bases). The CDR3 is 15 residues long. The germline V and J ends were trimmed by 1 base and 3 bases, with 12 bases remaining between them. Per germline, CDR1 MNHNS and CDR2 SASEGT. The chain's CDR3 is CASSEGSSGKETQYF. The CDR3 DNA sequence: TGTGCCAGCAGTGAAGGGAGCAGCGGTAAAGAGACCCAGTACTTC.

This rearrangement joins TRBV7-3 to TRBJ2-1; 11 nucleotides align to TRBD2. Germline lookup yields CDR1 SGHTA and CDR2 FQGTGA. V was pared by 5 bases and J by 8 bases, with 8 bases of the junction left unmatched. The CDR3 spans 15 residues. The CDR3 coding sequence is TGTGCCAGCAGCCTTACTAGCGGGAGAATGTATGAGCAGTTCTTC. As protein: CASSLTSGRMYEQFF.

The rearrangement joins TRBV3-1 (or the pseudogene TRBV3-2) to TRBJ1-3; no reliable D call. The germline gives CDR1 LGHDT, CDR2 YNNKEL (reference sequence). Trimming pared 0 bases from V and 8 bases from J, leaving 5 bases between. The CDR3 has 12 residues. The CDR3 sequence: CASSQDLDTIYF. In nucleotides, the CDR3 is TGTGCCAGCAGCCAAGATCTAGACACCATATATTTT.

A note on this clone: Other DNA sequences in the sample encode the same CDR3. This chain links TRBV7-3 with TRBJ1-2; 7 bases match TRBD1. Per the germline V gene, CDR1 is SGHTA and CDR2 is FQGTGA. The CDR3 has 13 residues. Germline trimming cut 5 bases from V and 3 bases from J; bases unmatched to any gene: 3. The CDR3 nucleotides are TGTGCCAGCAGCCTTACAGGGGACTATGGCTACACCTTC. Residues: CASSLTGDYGYTF. Full variable domain (remainder filled in from reference TRBV7-3 and TRBJ1-2): GAGVSQTPSNKVTEKGKYVELRCDPISGHTALYWYRQSLGQGPEFLIYFQGTGAADDSGLPNDRFFAVRPEGSVSTLKIQRTERGDSAVYLCASSLTGDYGYTFGSGTRLTVV.

This chain connects TRBV27 to TRBJ1-5; D is perhaps TRBD1 (6 bases). Trimming took 8 bases from V and 0 from J, leaving 11 bases between them. The CDR3 has 14 amino acids. Germline V gene lookup returns CDR1 MNHEY and CDR2 SMNVEV (reference sequence). The CDR3 region has the DNA TGTGCCAGCCAAGGGGGGGGTAGCAATCAGCCCCAGCATTTT. Protein: CASQGGGSNQPQHF.

The chain couples TRBV2 to TRBJ1-5; D gene uncertain. Germline CDR1 and CDR2: SNHLY and FYNNEI. V was pared by 6 bases and J by 4 bases, with 19 bases between. This CDR3 is built from 16 residues. The CDR3 coding sequence is TGTGCCAGCAGAGGAGAAGGAGAAAGGTGGAATCAGCCCCAGCATTTT. Translating gives CASRGEGERWNQPQHF.

The gene calls are TRBV7-3 and TRBJ2-5; a possible D gene is TRBD1 (5 bases). Between the trimmed V and J ends, which lost 0 bases and 4 bases, there was a span of 15 bases. The CDR3 runs to 16 residues. Looked up from germline, CDR1 is SGHTA and CDR2 is FQGTGA. The CDR3, as DNA: TGTGCCAGCAGCTTAACCGGGCAGATAAGGGGAGAGACCCAGTACTTC. This codes for CASSLTGQIRGETQYF.

V is TRBV4-1 and J is TRBJ2-5; 7 bases are shared with TRBD1. Trimming cost V 1 base and J 3 bases; bases outside gene matches: 5. In germline, CDR1 is MGHRA, CDR2 YSYEKL. This CDR3 comprises 15 residues. For the CDR3, the DNA is TGCGCCAGCAGCCAAGGCTCGGGACAGAAAGAGACCCAGTACTTC. Protein product: CASSQGSGQKETQYF.

The chain recombines TRBV3-1 (or the pseudogene TRBV3-2) with TRBJ2-7, with D tentatively TRBD1 (6 bases). There are 16 residues in the CDR3. V was pared by 1 base and J by 1 base, with 14 bases between. CDR1 is LGHDT and CDR2 is YNNKEL in the germline V gene (reference sequence). The CDR3 DNA follows: TGTGCCAGCAGCCAAGTTATGGCAGGGACATCCTACGAGCAGTACTTC. This sequence encodes CASSQVMAGTSYEQYF.

The chain joins TRBV5-4 to TRBJ2-5; TRBD2 might be the D (6 bases). This CDR3 contains 13 residues. The V gene lost 4 bases and the J gene lost 4 bases, with 11 bases spanning the gap. Germline CDR1 and CDR2: SGHNT and YYREEE (reference sequence). The CDR3 DNA is TGTGCCAGCAGCAGTAGCGGTATAGAGACCCAGTACTTC. It encodes CASSSSGIETQYF.

There are a few counts of this clone. The chain uses TRBV3-1 (or the pseudogene TRBV3-2) and TRBJ1-1; weak D call: TRBD1 (5 bases). The CDR3 covers 13 residues. V gave up 5 bases and J gave up 3 bases, with 10 bases separating them. Looked up from germline, CDR1 is LGHDT and CDR2 is YNNKEL (reference sequence). The CDR3 DNA is TGTGCCAGCAGCGGGGGGAGGTACACTGAAGCTTTCTTT. This sequence encodes CASSGGRYTEAFF.

The V gene is TRBV13, the J gene TRBJ1-5; D perhaps matches TRBD1 (5 bases). The CDR3 consists of 17 residues. Trimming left V 3 bases short and J 0 bases short, with 15 bases between. Per germline, CDR1 PRHDT and CDR2 FYEKMQ (reference sequence). In DNA, the CDR3 is TGTGCCAGCAGCTTGGGGGGGTCTGGCTATAGCAATCAGCCCCAGCATTTT. Its protein is CASSLGGSGYSNQPQHF.

This clone came up once. The rearrangement joins TRBV5-1 to TRBJ2-1, with TRBD2 identical over 11 bases. The V and J ends lost 3 bases and 7 bases, in that order; junction bases with no gene match: 9. There are 16 residues in the CDR3. Germline values: CDR1 SGHRS, CDR2 YFSETQ. The CDR3 coding sequence is TGCGCCAGCAGCTCTCTACCGGGACTAGCGGATAATGAGCAGTTCTTC. This sequence encodes CASSSLPGLADNEQFF.

The chain uses TRBV5-5 and TRBJ1-2; the D is unclear. CDR3 length: 13 amino acids. From germline, CDR1 is SGHKS and CDR2 YYEKEE (reference sequence). The V end was cut by 5 bases, the J end by 4 bases, with 12 bases between. CDR3 DNA: TGTGCCAGCAGAACAGTCGGCAGCTATGGCTACACCTTC. Translating it yields CASRTVGSYGYTF.

In its sample, this clone was seen once. The chain's CDR3 is CAWMVQEVIGEQYF. CDR3 sequence (DNA): TGTGCCTGGATGGTGCAGGAGGTCATCGGCGAGCAGTACTTC. The chain couples TRBV30 to TRBJ2-7; D might be TRBD2 (5 bases). The CDR3 covers 14 residues. Germline-derived CDR1 and CDR2 are GTSNPN and SVGIG (reference sequence). V lost 4 bases and J 6 bases, leaving 19 bases between the germline ends.

The DNA for the CDR3 is TGTGCCAGCAGCCAAGTTCGACGACAGGACTCCTACAATGAGCAGTTCTTC. Protein product: CASSQVRRQDSYNEQFF. The gene calls are TRBV3-1 (or the pseudogene TRBV3-2) and TRBJ2-1, with D perhaps matching TRBD1 (6 bases). CDR3 length: 17 residues. Trimming pared 1 base from V and 0 bases from J, leaving 13 bases between. Germline V lookup: CDR1 LGHDT, CDR2 YNNKEL (reference sequence).